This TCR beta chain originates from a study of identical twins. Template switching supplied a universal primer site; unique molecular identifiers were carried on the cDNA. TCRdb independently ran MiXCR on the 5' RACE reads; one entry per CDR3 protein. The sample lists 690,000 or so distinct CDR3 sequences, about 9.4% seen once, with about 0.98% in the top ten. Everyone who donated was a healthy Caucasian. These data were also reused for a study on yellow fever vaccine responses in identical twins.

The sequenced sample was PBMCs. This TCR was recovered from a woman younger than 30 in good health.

The CDR3 is CASSARGRNLETQYF. CDR3 bases: TGTGCCAGCAGCGCGAGGGGGAGAAATTTGGAGACCCAGTACTTC. The V gene is TRBV5-4, the J gene TRBJ2-5, with a tentative D call TRBD1 (6 bases). V shed 4 bases and J shed 5 bases, with 18 bases lying between them. The CDR3 is 15 amino acids. Germline assignment: CDR1 SGHNT and CDR2 YYREEE (reference sequence).